Listed below are T cell receptor beta chains from one sample, sequenced in a study of blood T cell repertoires in COVID-19. This table comes from immunoSEQ multiplex PCR, and its TCRdb copy is limited to in-frame clones, with some not included. This sample yields some 110,000 clones, of which 84% are seen a single time; 3.5% to 4% belongs to the top ten. Sequencing was done on a sample of PBMCs or T cells enriched from blood (not recorded which). All receptors derive from a woman aged 25 to 39 who had recovered from COVID-19. Both conserved end residues are part of each CDR3. Each record gives: clone size, CDR3 length, J gene, D gene, V gene, CDR3 DNA, CDR3 protein. The D gene is left open where the match is weak. Size is stated for part of the rows, as once, few or many counts, or as a class when the clone is expanded.

>-|16|TRBJ1-5|TRBD1|TRBV18
TGTGCCAGCTCACCACGGGACAGGGTCGACGGTCAGCCCCAGCATTTT
CASSPRDRVDGQPQHF
>-|13|TRBJ1-5|-|TRBV30
TGTGCCTGGAGTGTGACAGCCCATCAGCCCCAGCATTTT
CAWSVTAHQPQHF
>-|13|TRBJ2-1|TRBD1|TRBV7-9
TGTGCCAGCAGCGCACAGGGGCCGGCGGAGCAGTTCTTC
CASSAQGPAEQFF
>-|17|TRBJ2-1|TRBD2|TRBV7-2
TGTGCCAGCAGCTCGGCCGGGACTAGCGGGAGGGGGAATGAGCAGTTCTTC
CASSSAGTSGRGNEQFF
>-|15|TRBJ2-7|-|TRBV7-2
TGTGCCAGCAGCTCACCGACTCCAGCCTCCTACGAGCAGTACTTC
CASSSPTPASYEQYF
>-|12|TRBJ1-4|-|TRBV29-1
TGCAGCGTTGCAGGTACTAATGAAAAACTGTTTTTT
CSVAGTNEKLFF
>-|17|TRBJ1-1|TRBD1|TRBV28
TGTGCCAGCAGTTTACAGACCGGCCGGGACAGCGGCAGTGAAGCTTTCTTT
CASSLQTGRDSGSEAFF
>-|14|TRBJ1-4|-|TRBV7-9
TGTGCCAGCAGCTTAGCGGGGGGGCTGGGAAAACTGTTTTTT
CASSLAGGLGKLFF
>-|14|TRBJ2-3|TRBD1|TRBV5-1
TGCGCCAGCTTCCGGACAGGGACCCCAGATACGCAGTATTTT
CASFRTGTPDTQYF
>-|14|TRBJ1-1|-|TRBV18
TGTGCCAGCTCACCAAAACAGGGATACACTGAAGCTTTCTTT
CASSPKQGYTEAFF
>-|15|TRBJ2-7|TRBD1|TRBV18
TGTGCCAGCTCACCAAAGACAGGGATGGGGTACGAGCAGTACTTC
CASSPKTGMGYEQYF
>-|13|TRBJ2-7|-|TRBV9
TGTGCCAGCAGCGCGGGGAGCTCCTACGAGCAGTACTTC
CASSAGSSYEQYF
>-|14|TRBJ2-7|TRBD1|TRBV11-2
TGTGCCAGCAGCTACGGGACAGGGGACTCCGAGCAGTACTTC
CASSYGTGDSEQYF
>once|16|TRBJ1-5|-|TRBV25-1
TGTGCCAGCAGTGAGGGGGGGAAGGGGCGAGATCAGCCCCAGCATTTT
CASSEGGKGRDQPQHF
>-|18|TRBJ2-7|TRBD2|TRBV6-2/TRBV6-3
TGTGCCAGCAGTTACCGGACTAGCGGGAGAAGGAGCTCCTACGAGCAGTACTTC
CASSYRTSGRRSSYEQYF
>-|16|TRBJ2-7|-|TRBV1
TGCACCAGCCCATCTGCCCAGAGGGCCAGCTCCTACGAGCAGTACTTC
CTSPSAQRASSYEQYF
>-|17|TRBJ2-3|TRBD2|TRBV9
TGTGCCAGCAATCGCCGAGGACTAGCGGAAAGCACAGATACGCAGTATTTT
CASNRRGLAESTDTQYF
>-|15|TRBJ1-5|-|TRBV28
TGTGCCAGCAGTTTTGGGGGGAGGGGCAATCAGCCCCAGCATTTT
CASSFGGRGNQPQHF
>-|16|TRBJ2-7|TRBD2|TRBV7-6
TGTGCCAGCAGCCCTCCGGGGACTAGCGGGAGAGACGAGCAGTACTTC
CASSPPGTSGRDEQYF
>few|16|TRBJ2-1|TRBD2|TRBV9
TGTGCCAGCAGCGTATCCGGGACTAGTGCGGACAATGAGCAGTTCTTC
CASSVSGTSADNEQFF
>once|19|TRBJ2-6|TRBD1|TRBV6-1
TGTGCCAGCAGTGTAACACCGGGACAGGCCTTCTCTGGGGCCAACGTCCTGACTTTC
CASSVTPGQAFSGANVLTF
>few|15|TRBJ1-6|-|TRBV7-9
TGTGCCAGCAGCTTGAGTGACAGCTTCTATTCACCCCTCCACTTT
CASSLSDSFYSPLHF
>-|13|TRBJ2-7|-|TRBV10-3
TGTGCCATCAGTGACGGCGGGGCCTGGGAGCAGTACTTC
CAISDGGAWEQYF
>-|13|TRBJ2-2|-|TRBV24-1
TGTGCCTCACGGTCCGCGAACACCGGGGAGCTGTTTTTT
CASRSANTGELFF
>-|13|TRBJ1-4|-|TRBV7-9
TGTGCCAGCCAGCTCCAGGCCCCGGAAAAACTGTTTTTT
CASQLQAPEKLFF
>once|16|TRBJ2-1|-|TRBV9
TGTGCCAGCAGCAGGCGGGCGGCAAGCTCCTACAATGAGCAGTTCTTC
CASSRRAASSYNEQFF
>-|14|TRBJ2-3|-|TRBV27
TGTGCCAGCAGTTCACAGGGAAGATCAGATACGCAGTATTTT
CASSSQGRSDTQYF
>-|12|TRBJ1-1|TRBD1|TRBV7-9
TGTGCCAGCAGCCAGGGACAGACTGGGGCTTTCTTT
CASSQGQTGAFF
>-|16|TRBJ2-1|TRBD2|TRBV6-2/TRBV6-3
TGTGCCAGCAGCTTCGGACTAGCGGGAGTCGAAAATGAGCAGTTCTTC
CASSFGLAGVENEQFF
>-|13|TRBJ2-1|TRBD1|TRBV6-5
TGTGCCAGCACAGGGGGCACCTACACTGAGCAGTTCTTC
CASTGGTYTEQFF
>-|16|TRBJ1-3|TRBD1|TRBV7-6
TGTGCCAGCAGCATCACAGGGGCGCCCTCTGGAAACACCATATATTTT
CASSITGAPSGNTIYF
>-|15|TRBJ1-1|-|TRBV7-2
TGTGCCAGCAGCTTAGGGGCCAGGGGCGGCACTGAAGCTTTCTTT
CASSLGARGGTEAFF
>-|12|TRBJ2-1|-|TRBV11-3
TGTGCCAGCAGCTTAGTTTCTAGCGAGCAGTTCTTC
CASSLVSSEQFF
>-|17|TRBJ1-5|-|TRBV21-1
TGTGCCAGCAGCAAAGAGGGAGGGGATTATAGCAATCAGCCCCAGCATTTT
CASSKEGGDYSNQPQHF
>-|15|TRBJ2-6|-|TRBV6-6
TGTGCCAGCAGGCCAGACGGGTCTGGGGCCAACGTCCTGACTTTC
CASRPDGSGANVLTF
>-|16|TRBJ2-7|TRBD2|TRBV15
TGTGCCACCAGCAGAGCTGCGGGAGCGTCTACGTTTGAGCAGTACTTC
CATSRAAGASTFEQYF
>-|17|TRBJ2-5|TRBD1|TRBV24-1
TGTGCCACCAGTGACCCTAGACAGGGCGGGCGTAAAGAGACCCAGTACTTC
CATSDPRQGGRKETQYF
>-|16|TRBJ2-1|-|TRBV9
TGTGCCAGCAGCTTCCCACAGGGCAGCTCCTACAATGAGCAGTTCTTC
CASSFPQGSSYNEQFF
>-|13|TRBJ2-7|-|TRBV28
TGTGCCAGCAGGCAAACAGGGAACTACGAGCAGTACTTC
CASRQTGNYEQYF
>-|13|TRBJ1-6|-|TRBV5-5
TGTGCCAGCAGCTTGGCCGGTAATTCACCCCTCCACTTT
CASSLAGNSPLHF
>-|13|TRBJ1-1|-|TRBV27
TGTGCCAGCAGTTACAGGGTCCACACTGAAGCTTTCTTT
CASSYRVHTEAFF